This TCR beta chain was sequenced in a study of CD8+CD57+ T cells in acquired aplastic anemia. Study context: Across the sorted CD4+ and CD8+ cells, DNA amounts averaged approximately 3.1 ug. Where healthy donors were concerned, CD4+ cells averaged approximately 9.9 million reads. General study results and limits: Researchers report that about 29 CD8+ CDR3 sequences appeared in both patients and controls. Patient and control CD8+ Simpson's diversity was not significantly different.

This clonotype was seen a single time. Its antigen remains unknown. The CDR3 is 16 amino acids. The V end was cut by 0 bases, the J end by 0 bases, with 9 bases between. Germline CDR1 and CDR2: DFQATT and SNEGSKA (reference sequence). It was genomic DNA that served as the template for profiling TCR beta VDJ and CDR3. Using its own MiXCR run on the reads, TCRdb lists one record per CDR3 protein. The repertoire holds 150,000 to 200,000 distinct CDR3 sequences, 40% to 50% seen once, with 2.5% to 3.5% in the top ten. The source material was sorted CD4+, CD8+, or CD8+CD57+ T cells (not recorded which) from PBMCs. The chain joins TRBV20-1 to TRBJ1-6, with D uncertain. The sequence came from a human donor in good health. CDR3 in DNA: TGCAGTGCTAGAGATGAGCGGAGCTCCTATAATTCACCCCTCCACTTT. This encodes CSARDERSSYNSPLHF.